The clone carrying this T cell receptor (beta chain) was detected many times. No antigen is known for it. This record belongs to a study of T-cell reconstitution after alpha-beta-depleted transplantation in children. Findings and caveats of the study: The study reportedly traced alpha-beta T cells about two months after transplant to several hundred expanded graft clones.

Preparation of the TCRbeta library was carried out with unique molecular identifiers. One entry per CDR3 protein results from TCRdb running MiXCR on the PCR reads. The repertoire holds approximately 44,000 distinct CDR3 sequences, with under 6.5% as singletons. Looked up from germline, CDR1 is KGHDR and CDR2 is SFDVKD. V shed 2 bases and J 3 bases; nucleotides not matched to a gene: 7. The CDR3 spans 18 residues. The sample consisted of PBMCs, mostly from graft donor cells, taken 60 days after TCRalphabeta/CD19-depleted stem cell transplant. V and J are TRBV24-1 and TRBJ2-2, with 11 bases that match TRBD2. The TCR was taken from a female patient aged 2-9 years who had a stem cell transplant for aplastic anemia, so the T cells may come from the graft donor. The CDR3 DNA follows: TGTGCCACCAGTGATTCAGCGTGGGGACTAGCGGACACCGGGGAGCTGTTTTTT. This translates into CATSDSAWGLADTGELFF.